This T cell receptor (beta chain) was sequenced during a study of response to subunit inactivated influenza vaccine. This clonotype was counted many times. Via MiXCR, TCRdb re-called the RT-PCR reads, giving one row per CDR3 protein. The repertoire includes 860,000 or so distinct CDR3 sequences, 21% of them detected once, and more than 8.5% sits in the top ten. The specimen comprised PBMCs from blood, sampled 5 to 6 days after vaccination. This TCR was recovered from a man between 50 and 59 years old who received an inactivated influenza vaccine.

The CDR3 sequence is CASSLNTYEQYF. The CDR3 nucleotides are TGTGCCAGCAGTTTAAACACATACGAGCAGTACTTC. The chain uses TRBV12-3 or TRBV12-4 and TRBJ2-7; D is ambiguous. Trimming cost V 2 bases and J 4 bases, with 6 bases left between them. The length of the CDR3 is 12 residues.